Listed below are T cell receptor beta chains from one sample, sequenced in a study of PD-L1 blockade in urothelial cancer. Data came from immunoSEQ multiplex PCR; TCRdb stores just in-frame clones and leaves some out. The sample records about 40,000 clones, about four fifths being singletons. The sample here was PBMCs, taken around atezolizumab (anti-PD-L1) treatment. These receptors were collected from a man aged 55 to 70 with urothelial cancer. CDR3s include the opening cysteine and the closing phenylalanine or tryptophan. The D gene is left open where the match is weak. Expanded clones are given a class, and other clones once, few, many or no size at all.

j_call | v_call | cdr3_length | d_call | clone_size | cdr3_nt | cdr3_aa
TRBJ2-4 | TRBV6-5 | 15 | TRBD1 | - | TGTGCCAGCAGCAGGACAGGGGGTACCAAAAACATTCAGTACTTC | CASSRTGGTKNIQYF
TRBJ2-5 | TRBV5-1 | 18 | - | - | TGCGCCAGCAGCTTGGGGCAGGGAATAAACTCGTACCAAGAGACCCAGTACTTC | CASSLGQGINSYQETQYF
TRBJ2-7 | TRBV2 | 11 | - | - | TGTGCCAGCCGCAGGACTTACGAGCAGTACTTC | CASRRTYEQYF
TRBJ1-1 | TRBV6-5 | 12 | - | - | TGTGCCAGCATGCAGGGCCCCACTGAAGCTTTCTTT | CASMQGPTEAFF
TRBJ1-1 | TRBV5-6 | 12 | TRBD1 | few | TGTGCCAGCAGCCGACAGGGGTATGAAGCTTTCTTT | CASSRQGYEAFF
TRBJ2-3 | TRBV5-5 | 16 | - | once | TGTGCCAGCAGCTCATACAGGGGAGGTGGTACAGATACGCAGTATTTT | CASSSYRGGGTDTQYF
TRBJ2-5 | TRBV27 | 15 | - | few | TGTGCCAGCAGCCTGTCGCCTCTGATGGAGGAGACCCAGTACTTC | CASSLSPLMEETQYF
TRBJ2-3 | TRBV7-9 | 16 | - | - | TGTGCCAGCAGCTTTGGTACCACCCAGGAACCAGATACGCAGTATTTT | CASSFGTTQEPDTQYF
TRBJ2-3 | TRBV4-3 | 15 | TRBD2 | - | TGCGCCAGCAGCCAAGAGAGCGGGGGCACAGATACGCAGTATTTT | CASSQESGGTDTQYF
TRBJ2-2 | TRBV15 | 14 | - | - | TGTGCCACCAGCCCCGGGACTCAGACCGGGGAGCTGTTTTTT | CATSPGTQTGELFF
TRBJ2-1 | TRBV6-6 | 12 | - | - | TGTGCCAGCGGGACTCCGGGGAATGAGCAGTTCTTC | CASGTPGNEQFF
TRBJ2-1 | TRBV7-2 | 18 | TRBD2 | - | TGTGCCAGCAGCTTAGTCCAGGTTGTAGCGGGAGTCTACAATGAGCAGTTCTTC | CASSLVQVVAGVYNEQFF
TRBJ2-7 | TRBV6-5 | 15 | - | many | TGTGCCAGCAGTCCGCAGGGTATGGTTGGCGAGGAGCAGTACTTC | CASSPQGMVGEEQYF
TRBJ1-4 | TRBV28 | 17 | TRBD1 | few | TGTGCCAGCAGCCCTACCTCACACAGGGGGCCTAATGAAAAACTGTTTTTT | CASSPTSHRGPNEKLFF
TRBJ2-5 | TRBV6-6 | 16 | - | once | TGTGCCAGCAGTTCCGCTTGGCGGACAGACGAAGAGACCCAGTACTTC | CASSSAWRTDEETQYF
TRBJ2-5 | TRBV19 | 15 | TRBD1 | - | TGTGCCAGTAGTATTGGGACAGGGGGGGAAGAGACCCAGTACTTC | CASSIGTGGEETQYF
TRBJ2-7 | TRBV19 | 15 | TRBD2 | - | TGTGCCAGTAGTAAACTAGCGGGGGGCCCTGGCGAGCAGTACTTC | CASSKLAGGPGEQYF
TRBJ2-4 | TRBV28 | 16 | - | - | TGTGCCAGCAGTCCAGGGGACCTTCTCGCCAAAAACATTCAGTACTTC | CASSPGDLLAKNIQYF
TRBJ1-2 | TRBV28 | 11 | - | few | TGTGCCAGCTACGGGAACTATGGCTACACCTTC | CASYGNYGYTF
TRBJ2-3 | TRBV5-1 | 12 | - | - | TGCGCCAGCAGCTTGTCGACAGATACGCAGTATTTT | CASSLSTDTQYF
TRBJ2-1 | TRBV7-2 | 14 | TRBD2 | once | TGTGCCAGCAGCCCGTTGAGCGGGAAAAATGAGCAGTTCTTC | CASSPLSGKNEQFF
TRBJ2-1 | TRBV27 | 16 | TRBD1 | - | TGTGCCAGCACCCCCCGGGACAGGTTCCCCTACAATGAGCAGTTCTTC | CASTPRDRFPYNEQFF
TRBJ2-1 | TRBV19 | 16 | - | once | TGTGCCAGTAGTATGAGCAGGGTCCTATCCTACAATGAGCAGTTCTTC | CASSMSRVLSYNEQFF
TRBJ1-2 | TRBV27 | 15 | TRBD1 | - | TGTGCCAGCAGTCCAACCCTAACAGGGGACTATGGCTACACCTTC | CASSPTLTGDYGYTF
TRBJ2-1 | TRBV5-1 | 14 | TRBD2 | - | TGCGCCAGCAGCTCGGGACTAGGATTCTATGAGCAGTTCTTC | CASSSGLGFYEQFF
TRBJ2-7 | TRBV7-9 | 13 | TRBD2 | - | TGTGCCAGCAGCCTACCGGGAGGCTACGAGCAGTACTTC | CASSLPGGYEQYF
TRBJ2-7 | TRBV27 | 14 | TRBD2 | - | TGTGCCAGCAGTTCGACTAGCGGTGGGAGGGAGCAGTACTTC | CASSSTSGGREQYF
TRBJ1-2 | TRBV6-4 | 13 | TRBD1 | - | TGTGCCAGCAGTAAACAGGGGTCGGATGGCTACACCTTC | CASSKQGSDGYTF
TRBJ2-3 | TRBV6-5 | 14 | - | - | TGTGCCAGCAGTCCTAGGTTTAGCACAGATACGCAGTATTTT | CASSPRFSTDTQYF
TRBJ2-7 | TRBV27 | 14 | TRBD1 | - | TGTGCCAGCAGTTTCGTTCGGGACAGGGGCGAGCAGTACTTC | CASSFVRDRGEQYF
TRBJ2-7 | TRBV10-3 | 15 | - | medium-sized | TGTGCCATCAGTGAGCCGCGGGACAGTCTTTCCGAGCAGTACTTC | CAISEPRDSLSEQYF
TRBJ2-4 | TRBV5-1 | 15 | TRBD2 | - | TGCGCCAGCAGCCTGATCACGGGGGGGGGAAACATTCAGTACTTC | CASSLITGGGNIQYF
TRBJ2-7 | TRBV4-3 | 17 | TRBD1 | - | TGCGCCAGCAGCCATGGGACAGTTCCCGGAGACTCCTACGAGCAGTACTTC | CASSHGTVPGDSYEQYF
TRBJ2-7 | TRBV5-1 | 15 | - | few | TGCGCCAGCAGCCAGTCCGGGACACCTGTTTACGAGCAGTACTTC | CASSQSGTPVYEQYF
TRBJ1-5 | TRBV4-1 | 15 | - | - | TGCGCCAGCAGCCAAGAGCCGGGGGGGGATCAGCCCCAGCATTTT | CASSQEPGGDQPQHF
TRBJ1-2 | TRBV7-9 | 13 | - | - | TGTGCCAGCAGCCCTATTTCCCTCTATGGCTACACCTTC | CASSPISLYGYTF
TRBJ2-7 | TRBV28 | 16 | - | few | TGTGCCAGCAGTTTGCGGGCCCCGGCAATCTCCTACGAGCAGTACTTC | CASSLRAPAISYEQYF
TRBJ2-7 | TRBV4-1 | 14 | TRBD1 | - | TGCGCCAGCAGCCCCCAGGGGGCCTCCTACGAGCAGTACTTC | CASSPQGASYEQYF
TRBJ2-7 | TRBV9 | 14 | TRBD2 | - | TGTGCCAGCAGCGTAGCTAGCGGGAACTACGAGCAGTACTTC | CASSVASGNYEQYF
TRBJ2-7 | TRBV29-1 | 17 | TRBD2 | once | TGCAGCGTTGAAGGGCCGGGGGCTAGCGGGAGCCCCTACGAGCAGTACTTC | CSVEGPGASGSPYEQYF
TRBJ2-3 | TRBV6-5 | 16 | TRBD1 | - | TGTGCCAGCAGTTCCCGAACAGGGGGCGTTAGGGATACGCAGTATTTT | CASSSRTGGVRDTQYF
TRBJ2-1 | TRBV5-4 | 17 | TRBD2 | - | TGTGCCAGCAGCCGAGCCCAACTAGCGGGGGCCTACAATGAGCAGTTCTTC | CASSRAQLAGAYNEQFF